The 18 T cell receptor beta chains below come from one sample, sequenced in a study of radiation and T cells in renal cell carcinoma. Assay: immunoSEQ multiplex PCR; the TCRdb copy retains only in-frame clones and omits some. In the table there are 120,000 to 150,000 clones, 75% to 90% of which are singletons. Time point: blood 4 weeks post-SBRT, at nephrectomy. The treatment: 15 Gy SBRT to primary tumor, nephrectomy 4 weeks later. The sequenced sample was blood, obtained from a patient whose treatment included radiotherapy and nephrectomy. These receptors were taken from a woman aged 50 to 60 with renal cell carcinoma.

The chain is built from TRBV4-3 and TRBJ2-3; 16 nucleotides match TRBD2. The CDR3 contains 19 residues. The J segment lost 6 bases and the V segment lost 0 bases, leaving 9 bases of the junction unmatched. The germline V gene has CDR1 LGHNA and CDR2 YSLEER. CDR3 in amino acids: CASSQEAPGLAGGRDTQYF. CDR3 DNA sequence: TGCGCCAGCAGCCAAGAGGCCCCGGGACTAGCGGGGGGGAGGGATACGCAGTATTTT.

The chain employs TRBV9 and TRBJ2-2; D unclear. The germline V gene encodes CDR1 SGDLS and CDR2 YYNGEE. The CDR3 runs to 12 residues. V was cut by 4 bases and J by 2 bases, with 3 bases left in between. The CDR3 spells CASSQNTGELFF. CDR3 nucleotides: TGTGCCAGCAGCCAAAACACCGGGGAGCTGTTTTTT.

The V gene is TRBV5-8, the J gene TRBJ2-3; D possibly corresponds to TRBD1 (5 bases). CDR3 length: 16 amino acids. The V gene's germline CDR1 is SGHTS and CDR2 YDEGEE. The V gene lost 4 bases and the J gene lost 0 bases, with 15 bases spanning the gap. CDR3 region: CASSVTGVTSTDTQYF. Written as DNA, the CDR3 is TGTGCCAGCAGCGTAACAGGAGTTACTAGCACAGATACGCAGTATTTT.

The chain employs TRBV5-4 and TRBJ1-1; D gene ambiguous. The germline V gene encodes CDR1 SGHNT and CDR2 YYREEE (reference sequence). Trimming left V 2 bases short and J 4 bases short, with 9 bases between. CDR3 length equals 13 residues. CDR3 in DNA: TGTGCCAGCAGCTTTGGTGAGGGCACTGAAGCTTTCTTT. It translates to CASSFGEGTEAFF. Full variable domain (rest looked up from reference TRBV5-4 and TRBJ1-1): ETGVTQSPTHLIKTRGQQVTLRCSSQSGHNTVSWYQQALGQGPQFIFQYYREEENGRGNFPPRFSGLQFPNYSSELNVNALELDDSALYLCASSFGEGTEAFFGQGTRLTVV.

The chain links TRBV28 to TRBJ2-7; D is perhaps TRBD2 (7 bases). The CDR3 loop spans 14 amino acids. CDR1 MDHEN and CDR2 SYDVKM come from the germline V gene. V was shortened by 6 bases and J by 4 bases, with 16 bases between the two germline ends. Here the CDR3 DNA reads TGTGCCAGCAGACCTTCGGGGGGCTTGTACGAGCAGTACTTC. It yields the protein CASRPSGGLYEQYF.

The chain is built from TRBV4-2 and TRBJ1-3, with TRBD1 as a possible D gene (5 bases). From germline, CDR1 is LGHNA and CDR2 YNFKEQ. The CDR3 contains 15 residues. V lost 6 bases, J lost 0 bases, and 12 bases lay in between. The CDR3: CASRQSGNSGNTIYF. The CDR3 DNA reads as TGTGCCAGCAGACAATCAGGGAACTCTGGAAACACCATATATTTT.

The rearrangement links TRBV2 to TRBJ1-2; D remains unclear. This CDR3 region has 13 residues. Between the trimmed V and J ends, which lost 11 bases and 8 bases, there was a span of 21 bases. Germline V gene sequence: CDR1 SNHLY, CDR2 FYNNEI. CDR3 sequence: CAGSSTDSLGYTF. In nucleotides, the CDR3 is TGTGCCGGGAGCTCGACTGACTCACTGGGCTACACCTTC.

This clone has a handful of counts. The chain is built from TRBV5-1 and TRBJ2-5, with D uncertain. The ends were cut back, 3 bases at V and 5 bases at J, with 20 bases in the middle. Germline V CDR1 and CDR2: SGHRS, YFSETQ. This CDR3 has 16 residues. The CDR3 DNA follows: TGCGCCAGCAGCTCCACCTCTGGATCACAGTGGGAGACCCAGTACTTC. It yields the protein CASSSTSGSQWETQYF. The variable domain in full, with the rest retrieved from reference TRBV5-1 and TRBJ2-5, is KAGVTQTPRYLIKTRGQQVTLSCSPISGHRSVSWYQQTPGQGLQFLFEYFSETQRNKGNFPGRFSGRQFSNSRSEMNVSTLELGDSALYLCASSSTSGSQWETQYFGPGTRLLVL.

The table lists this clone with a count of one. The DNA of the CDR3 is TGTGCCAGCAGCTTGGAACTAGCGGGAGGGCCTCGGTTCTTC. The encoded protein is CASSLELAGGPRFF. The chain combines TRBV5-4 with TRBJ2-1; 13 bases fit TRBD2. The CDR3 runs 14 residues. V dropped 0 bases and J dropped 15; count of bases not matched to a gene: 6. The germline CDR1 and CDR2 sequences are SGHNT and YYREEE (reference sequence).

Only a few counts were recorded for this clone. The V gene is TRBV7-8, the J gene TRBJ2-5; a possible D gene is TRBD1 (5 bases). The CDR3 is 15 residues long. The germline CDR1 and CDR2 sequences are SGHVS and FQNEAQ. The V and J ends lost 3 bases and 1 base respectively, with 12 bases between them. The CDR3 coding sequence is TGTGCCAGCAGCTTCAGGGATGCCACCCAAGAGACCCAGTACTTC. This translates into CASSFRDATQETQYF.

The rearrangement joins TRBV7-8 to TRBJ1-5, with a possible D match to TRBD1 (5 bases). Between the trimmed V and J ends, which lost 2 bases and 6 bases, there was a span of 11 bases. CDR3 length: 14 amino acids. CDR1 and CDR2 from the germline V gene are SGHVS and FQNEAQ. The CDR3 bases are TGTGCCAGCAGCTTATCGGGGGGGAGTCAGCCCCAGCATTTT. This encodes CASSLSGGSQPQHF.

The chain carries TRBV7-7 and TRBJ2-3; the D is unclear. Trimming removed 2 bases at V and 4 bases at J, with 7 bases between. Germline V CDR1 and CDR2: SSHAT, FNYEAQ (reference sequence). CDR3 length: 13 residues. The DNA of the CDR3 is TGTGCCAGCAGCTTACAGGTAGCAGATACGCAGTATTTT. Its translation is CASSLQVADTQYF.

The gene calls are TRBV7-2 and TRBJ2-7; TRBD2 agrees at 7 bases. Germline CDR1 reads SGHTA; CDR2 reads FQGNSA. Losses at the gene ends were 4 bases for V and 0 bases for J; bases not matched to a gene: 6. The CDR3 contains 15 residues. CDR3 sequence: CASSSGLGSSYEQYF. The DNA for the CDR3 is TGTGCCAGCAGCTCAGGACTAGGGAGCTCCTACGAGCAGTACTTC.

V gene TRBV10-1 combines with J gene TRBJ2-1; 7 positions match TRBD1. The CDR3 is 14 residues long. Germline values: CDR1 WNHNN, CDR2 SYGVQD (reference sequence). The ends lost 4 bases at V and 5 bases at J; junction bases unmatched: 5. CDR3 residues: CASSGTGANNEQFF. The DNA of the CDR3 is TGCGCCAGCAGTGGTACAGGGGCCAACAATGAGCAGTTCTTC.

This chain joins TRBV14 and TRBJ2-3; 7 bases are shared with TRBD2. This CDR3 is built from 15 residues. Germline V gene lookup returns CDR1 SGHDN and CDR2 FVKESK. Trimming removed 3 bases from V and 6 bases from J; junction bases left unmatched: 9. CDR3: CASSQGLAGVDTQYF. The CDR3 DNA sequence: TGTGCCAGCAGCCAGGGCCTGGCGGGGGTGGATACGCAGTATTTT.

This chain links TRBV7-2 with TRBJ1-2; no reliable D call. From germline, CDR1 is SGHTA and CDR2 FQGNSA. V lost 5 bases and J lost 2, with 18 bases in between. CDR3 length equals 16 residues. The CDR3 DNA reads TGTGCCAGCAGCCCCGACCCCTGGACGGGAAACTATGGCTACACCTTC. Amino acid sequence: CASSPDPWTGNYGYTF.

The chain links TRBV7-9 to TRBJ2-6; 10 nucleotides match TRBD1. Germline V gene sequence: CDR1 SEHNR, CDR2 FQNEAQ (reference sequence). Germline trimming cut 1 base from V and 5 bases from J; bases unmatched to any gene: 11. The CDR3 has 19 residues. CDR3 residues: CASSLGREDRGSRANVLTF. The CDR3 DNA follows: TGTGCCAGCAGCTTAGGGAGGGAGGACAGGGGGTCTCGGGCCAACGTCCTGACTTTC.

This clone was observed a handful of times. The chain carries TRBV7-2 and TRBJ2-1; 10 nucleotides match TRBD2. This CDR3 region has 15 residues. Germline trimming cut 6 bases from V and 9 bases from J; bases unmatched to any gene: 11. CDR1 and CDR2 from the germline V gene are SGHTA and FQGNSA. The DNA of the CDR3 is TGTGCCAGCAGTCCGCTAGCGGGAGAAGGCACTGAGCAGTTCTTC. Its translation is CASSPLAGEGTEQFF.